The rows below give T cell receptor beta chains drawn from one sample of a study of neurological immune-mediated disorders. TCRdb analysed the 5' RACE reads with MiXCR anew, one entry per CDR3 protein. This sample has tens of thousands of distinct CDR3 sequences, with over 9% found just once. Sequenced sample: PBMCs. The receptors stem from a woman aged 25 to 39 with HTLV-1-associated myelopathy (HAM/TSP). Each CDR3 is given with its conserved first and last residue. D genes are given only for firm matches. Clone size, where shown, is once, few, many, or a class for clones that have expanded.

>TRBJ2-2|TRBD1|many|TRBV5-1
TGCGCCAGCAGCTCTCGAGCCGGGACAGGGTCCACCGGGGAGCTGTTTTTT
CASSSRAGTGSTGELFF
>TRBJ2-2|.|many|TRBV10-3
TGTGCCATCAGCCAGCAGGGTACCGGGGAGCTGTTTTTT
CAISQQGTGELFF
>TRBJ2-3|.|many|TRBV7-3
TGTGCCAGCAGCAGGGACGGCACAGATACGCAGTATTTT
CASSRDGTDTQYF
>TRBJ1-5|.|many|TRBV18
TGTGCCAGCTCACCACCGGGAAAGGGCGCGAATCAGCCCCAGCATTTT
CASSPPGKGANQPQHF
>TRBJ1-2|TRBD1|many|TRBV25-1
TGTGCCAGCAGTGTAGGGACAGGAGGAGAGGGCTACACCTTC
CASSVGTGGEGYTF
>TRBJ1-6|TRBD1|many|TRBV20-1
TGCAGTGCTAGTCCCCGGGACAGGGGGCTCTTACCGAGTTCACCCCTCCACTTT
CSASPRDRGLLPSSPLHF
>TRBJ2-4|TRBD1|many|TRBV20-1
TGCAGTGCCCGGACAGGGTCCAAAAACATTCAGTACTTC
CSARTGSKNIQYF
>TRBJ2-1|.|many|TRBV20-1
TGCAGTGCTAGAGGGATCCGTGGCAATGAGCAGTTCTTC
CSARGIRGNEQFF
>TRBJ1-5|.|many|TRBV7-8
TGTGCCAGCAGCCCGGGGCGGGCGGGCCTTTTTGGTGATCAGCCCCAGCATTTT
CASSPGRAGLFGDQPQHF
>TRBJ2-3|TRBD1|many|TRBV12-3/TRBV12-4
TGTGCCAGCAGTCAGGACAGGGGGCTTGGAGATACGCAGTATTTT
CASSQDRGLGDTQYF
>TRBJ2-2|.|many|TRBV20-1
TGCAGTGCTAGAACGACAGTTAACACCGGGGAGCTGTTTTTT
CSARTTVNTGELFF
>TRBJ2-3|.|.|TRBV20-1
TGCAGTGCTAGAAGTCAGGGGAAGGGGACAGATACGCAGTATTTT
CSARSQGKGTDTQYF
>TRBJ1-2|.|many|TRBV20-1
TGCAGTGCTTGGACCGGGTATGGCTACACCTTC
CSAWTGYGYTF
>TRBJ2-1|TRBD2|many|TRBV29-1
TGCAGCGTCAGGTTAGCGGGGGGATACTACAATGAGCAGTTCTTC
CSVRLAGGYYNEQFF
>TRBJ2-7|.|many|TRBV5-1
TGCGCCAGCAGCTTGATGGGGATCGAGCAGTACTTC
CASSLMGIEQYF
>TRBJ2-1|TRBD2|many|TRBV5-1
TGCGCCAGCAACTCTAGCGGGGGGGGGAGCGGTGAGCAGTTCTTC
CASNSSGGGSGEQFF
>TRBJ2-2|TRBD1|many|TRBV15
TGTGCCACCAGCGACAGGGGAAACACCGGGGAGCTGTTTTTT
CATSDRGNTGELFF
>TRBJ1-2|.|many|TRBV5-1
TGCGCCAGCAGCTTGGGGGAAGTGGGTGTGGGCTACACCTTC
CASSLGEVGVGYTF
>TRBJ2-7|TRBD1|many|TRBV7-2
TGTGCCAGCAGCTGGCTCCAGGGGGCGAGCTACGAGCAGTACTTC
CASSWLQGASYEQYF
>TRBJ2-1|.|many|TRBV6-2/TRBV6-3
TGTGCCAGCAGTGACACCTCGAGGGGGAATGAGCAGTTCTTC
CASSDTSRGNEQFF
>TRBJ2-7|TRBD2|many|TRBV20-1
TGCAGTGCTGCAAGGACCGGGACTAGCGGGGTGATGTACGAGCAGTACTTC
CSAARTGTSGVMYEQYF
>TRBJ2-7|.|many|TRBV4-2
TGTGCCAGCAGCCAAGTTTCGGGTCAGGAAGGCTCCTACGAGCAGTACTTC
CASSQVSGQEGSYEQYF
>TRBJ1-2|TRBD1|many|TRBV7-2
TGTGCCAGCAGCTTAAATTTGGCAGGGGGAGTCTATGGCTACACCTTC
CASSLNLAGGVYGYTF
>TRBJ2-2|.|.|TRBV6-4
TGTGCCAGCAGTGACGCCGGGGGCACCGGGGAGCTGTTTTTT
CASSDAGGTGELFF
>TRBJ1-2|TRBD1|many|TRBV20-1
TGCAGTGCCCAGGGGGGGGGAGGATTAGGCTACACCTTC
CSAQGGGGLGYTF
>TRBJ1-5|TRBD1|many|TRBV20-1
TGCAGTGCTAGGGGGGGACAGAGCAATCAGCCCCAGCATTTT
CSARGGQSNQPQHF
>TRBJ1-4|.|many|TRBV5-1
TGCGCCAGCAGCTTGGACAACCCCTGGGGTGAAAAACTGTTTTTT
CASSLDNPWGEKLFF
>TRBJ1-3|.|many|TRBV7-9
TGTGCCAGCAGCTTTGAGACTGGAAACACCATATATTTT
CASSFETGNTIYF
>TRBJ2-2|TRBD2|many|TRBV24-1
TGTGCCACCAGTGATTTAGCGGGGGGACGTACCGGGGAGCTGTTTTTT
CATSDLAGGRTGELFF
>TRBJ1-3|.|many|TRBV12-3/TRBV12-4
TGTGCCAGCAGTTTTATGTACTCTGGAAACACCATATATTTT
CASSFMYSGNTIYF
>TRBJ2-7|TRBD1|many|TRBV5-1
TGCGCCAGCAGCAACGGACAGGGTTACTACGAGCAGTACTTC
CASSNGQGYYEQYF
>TRBJ1-2|.|many|TRBV6-6
TGTGCCAGCAGTTACTCAACTGGACGGGATGGCTACACCTTC
CASSYSTGRDGYTF
>TRBJ2-2|.|many|TRBV6-5
TGTGCCAGCAGTTCCTATATAACCACCGGGGAGCTGTTTTTT
CASSSYITTGELFF
>TRBJ2-7|.|many|TRBV20-1
TGCAGTGCTAGAGATCAGGGGTTGAGCTCCTACGAGCAGTACTTC
CSARDQGLSSYEQYF
>TRBJ1-4|.|many|TRBV5-1
TGCGCCAGCAGCTTGGTAGGGCTCGCAACTAATGAAAAACTGTTTTTT
CASSLVGLATNEKLFF
>TRBJ2-7|TRBD1|many|TRBV5-1
TGCGCCAGCAGCGGGCCCGACAGGGCTCGCGAGCAGTACTTC
CASSGPDRAREQYF